The clone carrying this T cell receptor beta chain was found many times. This sample is drawn from a study of early T cells in non-severe SARS-CoV-2 infection. Trimming left V 5 bases short and J 4 bases short, with 18 bases between. CDR3 size: 15 residues. Germline CDR1 is DFQATT and CDR2 is SNEGSKA (reference sequence). In TCRdb, the 5' RACE reads were re-called with MiXCR into one record per CDR3 protein. The data contain roughly 80,000 distinct CDR3 sequences, about an eighth of them singletons. The TCR sequence derives from an adult who was a healthcare worker with PCR-confirmed SARS-CoV-2 infection or an uninfected control (not recorded which). This chain links TRBV20-1 with TRBJ2-1, with D possibly TRBD2 on 7 matching bases. Specimen: whole blood. This CDR3 reads CSAPHRAGRYNEQFF. CDR3 sequence (DNA): TGCAGTGCTCCCCACAGGGCCGGGAGGTACAATGAGCAGTTCTTC.